This is a list of T cell receptor beta chains from one sample in a study of shared clonotypes between healthy human individuals. The assay was immunoSEQ multiplex PCR, and TCRdb's table has in-frame clones only and misses some. This repertoire shows 2 million to 2.5 million clones, approximately 94% found once; its top ten account for 0.13%. Sequences were obtained from naive CD4+ T cells sorted from blood. These receptors were collected from a man aged 18 to 30 in good health. CDR3s include the opening cysteine and the closing phenylalanine or tryptophan. The order of the fields is clone size, J gene, D gene, V gene, CDR3 length, CDR3 DNA, CDR3 protein. A D gene is named only where the DNA matches it firmly. Expanded clones are given a class, and other clones once, few, many or no size at all.

-,TRBJ1-1,-,TRBV9,17,TGTGCCAGCAGCGAGGACTTTCCCCCCTGGGTGAACACTGAAGCTTTCTTT,CASSEDFPPWVNTEAFF
-,TRBJ1-1,-,TRBV13,14,TGTGCCAGCAGCTTCCCGACTGTGAACACTGAAGCTTTCTTT,CASSFPTVNTEAFF
-,TRBJ2-5,-,TRBV6-6,14,TGTGCCAGCAGTTACCCAGCGGTACAAGAGACCCAGTACTTC,CASSYPAVQETQYF
-,TRBJ2-5,TRBD1,TRBV5-1,16,TGCGCCAGCAGCGCCGCCGAGACGACAGGGGCAGAGACCCAGTACTTC,CASSAAETTGAETQYF
once,TRBJ1-1,-,TRBV6-5,12,TGTGCCAGCGGCAGGGTCGGCGCTGAAGCTTTCTTT,CASGRVGAEAFF
-,TRBJ2-7,TRBD2,TRBV6-5,12,TGTGCCAGCGGTAGGACTAGACGGGAGCAGTACTTC,CASGRTRREQYF
-,TRBJ2-1,-,TRBV4-3,13,TGCGCCAGCAGCCAAGACTCAGCGGATGAGCAGTTCTTC,CASSQDSADEQFF
-,TRBJ2-7,TRBD2,TRBV13,15,TGTGCCAGCAGCTTAACAGGCGGGAGGGCCTACGAGCAGTACTTC,CASSLTGGRAYEQYF
-,TRBJ2-1,TRBD2,TRBV10-3,15,TGTGCCATCAGCCCGACTAGCGGGACCGACAATGAGCAGTTCTTC,CAISPTSGTDNEQFF
-,TRBJ2-3,TRBD2,TRBV6-5,14,TGTGCCAGCAGACTAAAGCGGGAGACGGGTACGCAGTATTTT,CASRLKRETGTQYF
-,TRBJ1-2,-,TRBV18,13,TGTGCCAGCTCACCGACAAGGCTCTATGGCTACACCTTC,CASSPTRLYGYTF
-,TRBJ1-1,TRBD1,TRBV6-1,13,TGTGCCATCCCGACAGGGAGGAACACTGAAGCTTTCTTT,CAIPTGRNTEAFF
once,TRBJ1-2,-,TRBV5-6,15,TGTGCCAGCAGCTTGGAGGCAGTCCCTAACTATGGCTACACCTTC,CASSLEAVPNYGYTF
-,TRBJ1-5,TRBD1,TRBV6-1,14,TGTGCCAGCATGCCAGGGGGCTTCAATCAGCCCCAGCATTTT,CASMPGGFNQPQHF
-,TRBJ2-2,TRBD1,TRBV10-1,14,TGCGCCAGCAGCCCGGGACAGATAATCGGGGAGCTGTTTTTT,CASSPGQIIGELFF
-,TRBJ1-2,TRBD1,TRBV5-1,15,TGCGCCAGCAGCAGCACCGGGACAGGGAACTATGGCTACACCTTC,CASSSTGTGNYGYTF
-,TRBJ2-2,-,TRBV10-3,14,TGTGCCATCAGAATCACAGGAGAAACCGGGGAGCTGTTTTTT,CAIRITGETGELFF
-,TRBJ2-7,-,TRBV29-1,12,TGCAGCGTTGTTACAGGGACCTACGAGCAGTACTTC,CSVVTGTYEQYF
-,TRBJ2-7,TRBD2,TRBV11-2,15,TGTGCCAGCAGCTTGCTCGCGGGGGTCTCCTACGAGCAGTACTTC,CASSLLAGVSYEQYF
-,TRBJ1-6,-,TRBV5-5,14,TGTGCCAGCAGCTTCGGGACCGCGACGGAGCCCCTCCACTTT,CASSFGTATEPLHF
once,TRBJ2-7,TRBD1,TRBV14,15,TGTGCCAGCAGCCAAGCGGGGACAGTAGCTTCCGAGCAGTACTTC,CASSQAGTVASEQYF
-,TRBJ2-7,-,TRBV18,13,TGTGCCAGCTCACCAGGGAGATCCTACGAGCAGTACTTC,CASSPGRSYEQYF
-,TRBJ2-1,-,TRBV7-9,15,TGTGCCAGCAGCCCGGACTCAGGCTCCTACAATGAGCAGTTCTTC,CASSPDSGSYNEQFF
-,TRBJ1-5,-,TRBV10-3,15,TGTGCCATCAGCGGAGGGGGGGATAGCAATCAGCCCCAGCATTTT,CAISGGGDSNQPQHF
-,TRBJ2-7,-,TRBV28,13,TGTGCCAGCAGTTGGGGTATCTCCTACGAGCAGTACTTC,CASSWGISYEQYF
-,TRBJ2-6,-,TRBV5-3,15,TGTGCCAGAGTGGCAAGGGGATCTGGGGCCAACGTCCTGACTTTC,CARVARGSGANVLTF
few,TRBJ1-3,-,TRBV7-9,15,TGTGCCAGCAGCCGCCGACAGAACTCTGGAAACACCATATATTTT,CASSRRQNSGNTIYF
-,TRBJ2-7,TRBD2,TRBV25-1,16,TGTGCCAGCAGTGAATCGGGACTAGCGGGGGGCTACGAGCAGTACTTC,CASSESGLAGGYEQYF
-,TRBJ2-6,TRBD1,TRBV4-1,17,TGCGCCAGCAGCCCTACATCCGGGACAGGGAAGGACAACGTCCTGACTTTC,CASSPTSGTGKDNVLTF
-,TRBJ1-1,-,TRBV5-1,15,TGCGCCAGCAGCTTGGCTACGGGGAGGAACACTGAAGCTTTCTTT,CASSLATGRNTEAFF
-,TRBJ2-7,-,TRBV5-1,13,TGCGCCAGCAGCTTGGATCGACCGGGGGAGCAGTACTTC,CASSLDRPGEQYF
-,TRBJ1-1,-,TRBV10-3,13,TGTGCCACTAGACAGGAGCTGAACACTGAAGCTTTCTTT,CATRQELNTEAFF
once,TRBJ2-7,TRBD1,TRBV2,13,TGTGCCAGCAGTTCGGGACAGGGTGGCGAGCAGTACTTC,CASSSGQGGEQYF
once,TRBJ2-1,-,TRBV11-2,14,TGTGCCAGCAGTTTCACAAGGGGGAGGTATGAGCAGTTCTTC,CASSFTRGRYEQFF
-,TRBJ2-2,-,TRBV7-2,13,TGTGCCAGCAGCTTAAGGCGGGCCGGGGAGCTGTTTTTT,CASSLRRAGELFF
-,TRBJ2-2,-,TRBV7-3,14,TGTGCCAGCGATGGCGGCCCGAACACCGGGGAGCTGTTTTTT,CASDGGPNTGELFF
-,TRBJ2-3,-,TRBV28,15,TGTGCCAGCAGCCAGGGGGGGGAAAGCACAGATACGCAGTATTTT,CASSQGGESTDTQYF
-,TRBJ2-7,-,TRBV11-1,13,TGTGCCAGCAGCTTCGCCTCTACCGGCGAGCAGTACTTC,CASSFASTGEQYF
-,TRBJ2-5,-,TRBV11-2,12,TGTGCCAGCAGCTCGCAACGGGAGACCCAGTACTTC,CASSSQRETQYF
few,TRBJ1-6,-,TRBV2,11,TGTGCCACCACGGGCGATTCACCCCTCCACTTT,CATTGDSPLHF
-,TRBJ2-3,TRBD2,TRBV2,16,TGTGCCAGCGCGGCTAGCGGGGGACTGGGCACAGATACGCAGTATTTT,CASAASGGLGTDTQYF
-,TRBJ2-3,-,TRBV10-3,15,TGTGCCATCAGTGAGTCACGAGGTATGACAGATACGCAGTATTTT,CAISESRGMTDTQYF
-,TRBJ1-2,-,TRBV7-7,13,TGTGCTAGCAGCCCGGGCCCCGGACATGGCTACACCTTC,CASSPGPGHGYTF
-,TRBJ2-3,-,TRBV10-3,14,TGTGCCATCAGTGAAGGGGACCCCACAGATACGCAGTATTTT,CAISEGDPTDTQYF
-,TRBJ1-1,-,TRBV5-4,15,TGTGCCAGCAGCTTAGTGGGCAGGGACAACACTGAAGCTTTCTTT,CASSLVGRDNTEAFF
-,TRBJ1-5,-,TRBV18,16,TGTGCCAGCTCACCAGGGCCAGGGGCACCCGGTCAGCCCCAGCATTTT,CASSPGPGAPGQPQHF
-,TRBJ2-1,TRBD2,TRBV7-2,16,TGTGCCAGCAGCTTAGCGGGACTAGCGGGAGTTACTGAGCAGTTCTTC,CASSLAGLAGVTEQFF
-,TRBJ2-2,TRBD1,TRBV7-9,18,TGTGCCAGCAGCTTACGAGACAGGGGGCGAGTCAGCACCGGGGAGCTGTTTTTT,CASSLRDRGRVSTGELFF
-,TRBJ2-1,-,TRBV18,14,TGTGCCAGCACGCCAGGGAGGTCCTACAATGAGCAGTTCTTC,CASTPGRSYNEQFF
-,TRBJ1-6,TRBD1,TRBV6-4,15,TGTGCCAGCAGTGCGAGGACAGGGGGTAATTCACCCCTCCACTTT,CASSARTGGNSPLHF
-,TRBJ1-1,TRBD1,TRBV5-4,14,TGTGCCAGCAGTCAACAGGGGGTCAACACTGAAGCTTTCTTT,CASSQQGVNTEAFF
-,TRBJ2-2,-,TRBV10-3,14,TGTGCCATCAGTGAAATCTCGAACACCGGGGAGCTGTTTTTT,CAISEISNTGELFF
-,TRBJ2-2,-,TRBV5-1,15,TGCGCCAGCAGCTTAGGCAGTCCGAACACCGGGGAGCTGTTTTTT,CASSLGSPNTGELFF
-,TRBJ2-7,TRBD2,TRBV19,15,TGTGCCAGTAGTATTGGAGGACTAGATAGCGACGAGCAGTACTTC,CASSIGGLDSDEQYF
-,TRBJ1-3,-,TRBV11-2,14,TGTGCCAGCAGCCAGACGGACTCTGGAAACACCATATATTTT,CASSQTDSGNTIYF
-,TRBJ2-5,-,TRBV5-1,15,TGCGCCAGCAGCTTGATGTCTGGGTACCAAGAGACCCAGTACTTC,CASSLMSGYQETQYF
-,TRBJ2-7,TRBD2,TRBV2,16,TGTGCCAGCAGTGAAGGTGGAAGCGGGGGGACCTACGAGCAGTACTTC,CASSEGGSGGTYEQYF
-,TRBJ2-2,TRBD2,TRBV2,13,TGTGCCAGCAGTGGGACTAGCGGCGGGGAGCTGTTTTTT,CASSGTSGGELFF